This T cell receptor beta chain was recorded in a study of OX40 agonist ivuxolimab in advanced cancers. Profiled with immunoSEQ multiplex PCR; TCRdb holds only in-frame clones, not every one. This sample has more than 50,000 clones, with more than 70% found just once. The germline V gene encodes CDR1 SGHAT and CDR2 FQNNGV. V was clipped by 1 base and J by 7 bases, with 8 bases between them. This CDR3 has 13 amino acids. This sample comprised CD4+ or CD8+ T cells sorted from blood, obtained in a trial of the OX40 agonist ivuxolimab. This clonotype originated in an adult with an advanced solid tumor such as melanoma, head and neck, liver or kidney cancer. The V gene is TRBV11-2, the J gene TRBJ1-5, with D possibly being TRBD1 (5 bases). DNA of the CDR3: TGTGCCAGCAGCTTAGCCAGGGCCCAGCCCCAGCATTTT. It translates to CASSLARAQPQHF.